The 10 T cell receptor beta chains reported below all come from one sample, sequenced in a study of shared clonotypes between healthy human individuals. The data were produced by immunoSEQ multiplex PCR, yet TCRdb's version contains in-frame clones alone and is incomplete. Of over 2 million clones listed, 80% to 95% were seen once; the top ten hold 0.3% to 0.4%. The sequenced sample was naive CD4+ T cells from PBMCs. The subset denotes: CD45RA+ positively selected. Receptors originate from a man aged 18 to 29 in good health. Some clones in this sample may be carry-over from other donors' samples.

The V call is TRBV28, the J call TRBJ1-1; D perhaps matches TRBD1 (5 bases). The CDR3 is made up of 15 amino acids. In germline, CDR1 is MDHEN, CDR2 SYDVKM. V was trimmed by 3 bases and J by 4 bases, leaving 15 bases between them. CDR3 DNA: TGTGCCAGCAGTTTTACGGCGGGGACGAGCACTGAAGCTTTCTTT. Translating it yields CASSFTAGTSTEAFF.

This clone was seen just once. The J gene is TRBJ2-1, the V gene TRBV11-1, with 11 bases identical to TRBD2. The length of the CDR3 is 14 residues. The germline CDR1 and CDR2 sequences are SGHAT and FQDESV (reference sequence). V gave up 3 bases and J gave up 5 bases; unmatched junction bases: 0. The CDR3 nucleotides are TGTGCCAGCAGCTTGGGACTAGCGGACAATGAGCAGTTCTTC. It encodes CASSLGLADNEQFF.

The chain links TRBV6-1 to TRBJ2-3; 9 nucleotides match TRBD2. The CDR3 spans 14 residues. Germline V gives CDR1 MNHNS, CDR2 SASEGT. V shed 8 bases, J shed 6 bases, and the junction held 9 bases outside the gene matches. The CDR3 DNA sequence: TGTGCCAGCTCGGCGGGACTAGCTCCTGATACGCAGTATTTT. It specifies CASSAGLAPDTQYF.

The chain links TRBV28 to TRBJ2-7; TRBD2 agrees at 12 bases. Per germline, CDR1 MDHEN and CDR2 SYDVKM. The CDR3 covers 15 residues. Trimming took 4 bases from V and 8 from J; bases not matched to a gene: 9. The CDR3 DNA reads as TGTGCCAGCAGTTCACCGGGACTAGCGGGCCTACAGCAGTACTTC. It specifies CASSSPGLAGLQQYF.

Worth noting for this clone: The sample contains more than one DNA sequence encoding this CDR3. The gene calls are TRBV7-2 and TRBJ2-2; D not resolved. The V end lost 1 base, the J end lost 6 bases, and 6 bases lay between the germline ends. This CDR3 is built from 13 residues. CDR1 SGHTA and CDR2 FQGNSA come from the germline V gene. The CDR3 is CASSLVSPGELFF. The CDR3, as DNA: TGTGCCAGCAGCTTAGTATCTCCCGGGGAGCTGTTTTTT.

Notes on this clone: Within the sample, other DNA sequences also encode this same CDR3. This chain links TRBV11-1 with TRBJ1-2; no reliable D call. Between the trimmed V and J ends, which lost 2 bases and 4 bases, there was a span of 5 bases. The CDR3 length is 12 residues. Germline V gives CDR1 SGHAT, CDR2 FQDESV (reference sequence). DNA for the CDR3: TGTGCCAGCAGCTTACGTGGCTATGGCTACACCTTC. Translation gives CASSLRGYGYTF.

The chain joins TRBV5-1 to TRBJ2-1; a weak D match, TRBD2 (6 bases). The germline V and J ends were trimmed by 0 bases and 1 base, with 11 bases remaining between them. CDR1 is SGHRS, CDR2 YFSETQ, per germline. The CDR3 length is 16 residues. The DNA of the CDR3 is TGCGCCAGCAGCTTGGCGTGGAGGGCTTCCTACAATGAGCAGTTCTTC. Translated: CASSLAWRASYNEQFF.

This chain joins TRBV2 and TRBJ2-7; a weak D match, TRBD2 (7 bases). Trimming stripped 8 bases from V and 0 bases from J, with 17 bases between. The CDR3 is 15 amino acids. From germline, CDR1 is SNHLY and CDR2 FYNNEI. This CDR3 reads CASGGAVAGSYEQYF. In DNA form, the CDR3 reads TGTGCCAGCGGGGGGGCGGTAGCGGGCTCCTACGAGCAGTACTTC.

CDR3 region: CASRPGGIREKLFF. DNA for the CDR3: TGTGCCAGCAGACCTGGAGGAATACGTGAAAAACTGTTTTTT. This chain uses TRBV28 with TRBJ1-4, with D unclear. The CDR3 loop spans 14 amino acids. V was trimmed by 6 bases and J by 7 bases, leaving 15 bases between them. Germline lookup yields CDR1 MDHEN and CDR2 SYDVKM.

This clone came up once. This chain links TRBV10-3 with TRBJ2-1, with D perhaps being TRBD1 or TRBD2 (5 bases each). Trimming removed 2 bases at V and 8 bases at J, with 25 bases between. The CDR3 has 18 amino acids. The germline V gene has CDR1 ENHRY and CDR2 SYGVKD. DNA of the CDR3: TGTGCCATCAGTGAGGTGACTGGGACGTCACGCAGGGCCGATGAGCAGTTCTTC. This gives the protein CAISEVTGTSRRADEQFF.